The 15 T cell receptor beta chains below come from one sample, sequenced in a study of blood T cell repertoires in COVID-19. Only in-frame clones appear in the TCRdb table, and some are missing; sequencing was by immunoSEQ multiplex PCR. The data contain around 370,000 clones, 88% of them singletons. Sequenced: PBMCs or T cells enriched from blood (not recorded which). All receptors come from a woman younger than 35 who had recovered from COVID-19.

This chain links TRBV11-3 with TRBJ1-1, with TRBD1 as a possible D gene (5 bases). The CDR3 length is 13 residues. V was cut by 5 bases and J by 0 bases, with 7 bases left in between. From germline, CDR1 is SGHNT and CDR2 YENEEA. CDR3 sequence reads: CASSPTVNTEAFF. CDR3 DNA sequence: TGTGCCAGCAGCCCGACAGTGAACACTGAAGCTTTCTTT.

The rearrangement links TRBV7-6 to TRBJ2-7; D might be TRBD2 (6 bases). The CDR3 contains 15 residues. With 1 base removed from V and 2 bases from J, the gap between germline ends came to 12 bases. In germline, CDR1 is SGHVS, CDR2 FNYEAQ. CDR3 loop: CASSLGWDLPYEQYF. CDR3 nucleotides: TGTGCCAGCAGCTTAGGGTGGGACTTGCCCTACGAGCAGTACTTC.

The rearrangement joins TRBV19 to TRBJ1-5; maybe TRBD1 (6 bases). Trimming cost V 5 bases and J 3 bases, with 14 bases left between them. The CDR3 totals 15 residues. The germline CDR1 and CDR2 sequences are LNHDA and SQIVND (reference sequence). The CDR3 bases are TGTGCCAGTAGTTCGCACAGGGCATTCAATCAGCCCCAGCATTTT. This sequence encodes CASSSHRAFNQPQHF.

This sequence joins TRBV7-3 and TRBJ1-2; 12 bases agree with TRBD1. Germline V CDR1 and CDR2: SGHTA, FQGTGA. The V and J ends lost 5 bases and 8 bases, in that order; junction bases with no gene match: 12. The CDR3 extends over 16 amino acids. The CDR3 nucleotides read TGTGCCAGCAGCCCAACATCCGGGACAGGGGGCCTCGGCTACACCTTC. Protein product: CASSPTSGTGGLGYTF.

CDR3 in DNA: TGCGCCAGCAGCCAAGAAAGGACTCTCTCCTCCTACGAGCAGTACTTC. As protein: CASSQERTLSSYEQYF. This chain uses TRBV4-1 with TRBJ2-7; weak D call: TRBD2 (5 bases). Germline CDR1 MGHRA, CDR2 YSYEKL. V gave up 0 bases and J gave up 0 bases, with 12 bases separating them. The CDR3 spans 16 residues.

The chain combines TRBV28 with TRBJ1-2, with a weak D call TRBD1 (6 bases). Trimming removed 4 bases from V and 0 bases from J, with 9 bases in between. Germline CDR1 and CDR2: MDHEN and SYDVKM. This CDR3 contains 14 residues. DNA for the CDR3: TGTGCCAGCAGTTGGGGGCAGGCTAACTATGGCTACACCTTC. It specifies CASSWGQANYGYTF.

V is TRBV11-2 and J is TRBJ1-1; no reliable D call. The CDR3 totals 11 residues. The germline CDR1 and CDR2 sequences are SGHAT and FQNNGV. The germline V and J ends were trimmed by 5 bases and 7 bases, with 8 bases remaining between them. CDR3 amino acids: CASSPTVEAFF. The CDR3 DNA is TGTGCCAGCAGCCCCACAGTTGAAGCTTTCTTT. The variable domain in full, completed from reference TRBV11-2 and TRBJ1-1, reads EAGVAQSPRYKIIEKRQSVAFWCNPISGHATLYWYQQILGQGPKLLIQFQNNGVVDDSQLPKDRFSAERLKGVDSTLKIQPAKLEDSAVYLCASSPTVEAFFGQGTRLTVV.

The V and J genes are TRBV3-1 (or the pseudogene TRBV3-2) and TRBJ2-1, with D tentatively TRBD1 (6 bases). Germline CDR1 reads LGHDT; CDR2 reads YNNKEL (reference sequence). V was cut by 3 bases and J by 4 bases, with 16 bases left in between. CDR3 length: 16 residues. CDR3 bases: TGTGCCAGCAGCCAGGGTGACAGGCATTCTTACAATGAGCAGTTCTTC. As protein: CASSQGDRHSYNEQFF.

CDR3 sequence: CASSVGPRFPQYF. The CDR3 DNA sequence: TGTGCCAGCAGCGTAGGCCCTCGGTTTCCGCAGTATTTT. The chain employs TRBV9 and TRBJ2-3; the D is unclear. Trimming took 0 bases from V and 10 from J, leaving 12 bases between them. CDR1 and CDR2 from the germline V gene are SGDLS and YYNGEE. The CDR3 runs 13 residues.

The chain carries TRBV2 and TRBJ2-7, with D maybe TRBD1 (6 bases). The CDR3 contains 13 residues. V lost 6 bases, J lost 0 bases, and 9 bases lay in between. Germline CDR1 and CDR2: SNHLY and FYNNEI. The CDR3 bases are TGTGCCAGCAGAGGACAGTACTCCTACGAGCAGTACTTC. Encoded protein: CASRGQYSYEQYF.

The rearrangement joins TRBV2 to TRBJ1-2; 7 bases align to TRBD1. CDR3 size: 15 residues. CDR1 and CDR2 (germline): SNHLY, FYNNEI. V was pared by 6 bases and J by 1 base, with 8 bases of the junction left unmatched. The CDR3 region has the DNA TGTGCCAGCAGCGCCTCGACAGGGATTAACTATGGCTACACCTTC. It yields the protein CASSASTGINYGYTF.

This chain joins TRBV4-2 and TRBJ2-2; 9 bases line up with TRBD1. CDR1 is LGHNA and CDR2 is YNFKEQ in the germline V gene. The trim removed 1 base at V and 3 bases at J, leaving 0 bases unmatched. The CDR3 consists of 15 residues. Written as DNA, the CDR3 is TGTGCCAGCAGCCAAGGGACAGGGGACACCGGGGAGCTGTTTTTT. Its translation is CASSQGTGDTGELFF.

This rearrangement joins TRBV13 to TRBJ1-2, with 10 bases identical to TRBD1. Germline-derived CDR1 and CDR2 are PRHDT and FYEKMQ (reference sequence). The CDR3 runs to 15 residues. The V and J ends lost 5 bases and 6 bases, in that order; junction bases with no gene match: 9. In DNA, the CDR3 is TGTGCCAGCAGCCGCGGGGGACAGGGGATACATGGCTACACCTTC. Residues: CASSRGGQGIHGYTF.

The V and J genes are TRBV27 and TRBJ1-1; no reliable D call. Germline-derived CDR1 and CDR2 are MNHEY and SMNVEV (reference sequence). Trimming took 3 bases from V and 1 from J, leaving 9 bases between them. The CDR3 extends over 14 amino acids. The CDR3 DNA follows: TGTGCCAGCAGTTTTTCGGGAGGGAACACTGAAGCTTTCTTT. Protein product: CASSFSGGNTEAFF.

The gene calls are TRBV9 and TRBJ2-2, with TRBD2 matching over 9 bases. The ends lost 7 bases at V and 1 base at J; junction bases unmatched: 2. The CDR3 spans 14 residues. Germline CDR1 is SGDLS and CDR2 is YYNGEE. The CDR3 reads CASRSGGNTGELFF. Written as DNA, the CDR3 is TGTGCCAGCCGTAGCGGGGGGAACACCGGGGAGCTGTTTTTT. The whole variable domain, remainder taken from reference TRBV9 and TRBJ2-2, is DSGVTQTPKHLITATGQRVTLRCSPRSGDLSVYWYQQSLDQGLQFLIQYYNGEERAKGNILERFSAQQFPDLHSELNLSSLELGDSALYFCASRSGGNTGELFFGEGSRLTVL.